The 21 T cell receptor beta chains below all came from one sample that was sequenced in a study of shared clonotypes between healthy human individuals. Clones were sequenced by immunoSEQ multiplex PCR, and TCRdb holds only the in-frame ones, with some missing. The table has about 2 million clones, roughly 95% seen once. The naive CD8 population came from CD45RO-negative cells selected for CCR7, without terminally differentiated effector memory CD45RA+ cells. The sequencing input was naive CD8+ T cells sorted from blood. These receptors were taken from a man aged 18 to 29 in good health.

The chain employs TRBV5-4 and TRBJ2-7; 7 bases fit TRBD1. The CDR3 runs 14 residues. V lost 4 bases, J lost 5 bases, and 9 bases stayed unmatched. Looked up from germline, CDR1 is SGHNT and CDR2 is YYREEE (reference sequence). CDR3 coding DNA: TGTGCCAGCAGCATGACAGGGTATAACGACGAGCAGTACTTC. Protein sequence: CASSMTGYNDEQYF.

The chain joins TRBV4-1 to TRBJ1-2; 7 bases fit TRBD1. J gave up 4 bases and V 4 bases, and 12 bases lay outside the gene matches. The CDR3 runs to 16 residues. The V gene's germline CDR1 is MGHRA and CDR2 YSYEKL. CDR3 sequence reads: CASSPIVQGIGYGYTF. CDR3 in DNA: TGCGCCAGCAGCCCTATCGTACAGGGGATTGGCTATGGCTACACCTTC.

V is TRBV28 and J is TRBJ2-7; 7 nucleotides line up with TRBD2. The CDR3 loop spans 14 amino acids. V lost 7 bases and J lost 6; bases outside the gene matches: 12. Germline CDR1 and CDR2: MDHEN and SYDVKM. The CDR3 DNA is TGTGCCAGCACAAAGACCGGGACTAACGGCGAGCAGTACTTC. Residues: CASTKTGTNGEQYF. Complete variable domain (other parts from reference TRBV28 and TRBJ2-7): DVKVTQSSRYLVKRTGEKVFLECVQDMDHENMFWYRQDPGLGLRLIYFSYDVKMKEKGDIPEGYSVSREKKERFSLILESASTNQTSMYLCASTKTGTNGEQYFGPGTRLTVT.

On this clone itself: The same CDR3 also results from other DNA sequences found in this sample. The V and J genes are TRBV28 and TRBJ1-1; D unclear. V lost 3 bases and J 5 bases, leaving 10 bases between the germline ends. Germline-derived CDR1 and CDR2 are MDHEN and SYDVKM. There are 13 residues in the CDR3. CDR3 nucleotides: TGTGCCAGCAGTTTGTCCGGCAGGACTGAAGCTTTCTTT. It yields the protein CASSLSGRTEAFF.

This chain connects TRBV13 to TRBJ2-3, with a tentative D call TRBD2 (6 bases). This CDR3 region has 14 residues. Germline V CDR1 and CDR2: PRHDT, FYEKMQ (reference sequence). Written as DNA, the CDR3 is TGTGCGAGCTCGGAGGGCTCTAGCACAGATACGCAGTATTTT. Residues: CASSEGSSTDTQYF. The full variable domain, with the rest looked up from reference TRBV13 and TRBJ2-3, is AAGVIQSPRHLIKEKRETATLKCYPIPRHDTVYWYQQGPGQDPQFLISFYEKMQSDKGSIPDRFSAQQFSDYHSELNMSSLELGDSALYFCASSEGSSTDTQYFGPGTRLTVL.

This chain uses TRBV29-1 with TRBJ2-3, with D tentatively TRBD1 or TRBD2 (6 bases each). The CDR3 consists of 18 residues. V shed 3 bases and J shed 2 bases, with 24 bases lying between them. Germline V gives CDR1 SQVTM, CDR2 ANQGSEA. This CDR3 is CSVETPLGGAGSTDTQYF. CDR3 coding DNA: TGCAGCGTTGAGACCCCGCTCGGGGGCGCCGGCTCCACAGATACGCAGTATTTT.

The CDR3 coding sequence is TGTGCCAGCAGCCCGAGGACAGCGTCGTATGGCTACACCTTC. Protein product: CASSPRTASYGYTF. The chain has TRBV5-4 and TRBJ1-2; maybe TRBD1 (6 bases). This CDR3 has 14 residues. V was cut by 4 bases and J by 5 bases, with 15 bases left in between. Per the germline V gene, CDR1 is SGHNT and CDR2 is YYREEE (reference sequence).

The rearrangement links TRBV11-2 to TRBJ2-2; 10 bases are shared with TRBD2. The CDR3 length is 17 residues. CDR1 is SGHAT and CDR2 is FQNNGV in the germline V gene. With 5 bases clipped from V and 4 bases from J, the junction kept 10 bases outside the gene matches. CDR3 sequence reads: CASSHGAGGPGTGELFF. The CDR3 region has the DNA TGTGCCAGCAGCCACGGAGCGGGGGGGCCGGGCACCGGGGAGCTGTTTTTT.

The V call is TRBV9, the J call TRBJ2-1; 7 positions match TRBD2. The CDR3 sequence is 15 residues long. V was clipped by 6 bases and J by 6 bases; unmatched bases: 12. Germline V gene lookup returns CDR1 SGDLS and CDR2 YYNGEE. The CDR3 loop is CASTSGTNIFNEQFF. The DNA of the CDR3 is TGTGCCAGCACCTCCGGGACTAACATCTTCAATGAGCAGTTCTTC. Looking up the rest from reference TRBV9 and TRBJ2-1 gives the full variable domain: DSGVTQTPKHLITATGQRVTLRCSPRSGDLSVYWYQQSLDQGLQFLIQYYNGEERAKGNILERFSAQQFPDLHSELNLSSLELGDSALYFCASTSGTNIFNEQFFGPGTRLTVL.

The chain is built from TRBV28 and TRBJ2-1, with D tentatively TRBD1 (6 bases). V was cut by 3 bases and J by 4 bases, with 13 bases left in between. The germline V gene has CDR1 MDHEN and CDR2 SYDVKM. This CDR3 spans 15 amino acids. CDR3 residues: CASSFLMDSYNEQFF. The CDR3 coding sequence is TGTGCCAGCAGTTTCCTTATGGACAGTTACAATGAGCAGTTCTTC.

Concerning this clone: Mismatch with germline at one junction end may stem from a read error. The chain carries TRBV18 and TRBJ1-2; 7 nucleotides align to TRBD1. The germline CDR1 and CDR2 sequences are KGHSH and LQKENI. The CDR3 extends over 12 amino acids. The CDR3 nucleotides read TGTGCCAGCTCGACAGGGAATTATGGCCACACCTTC. Amino acid sequence: CASSTGNYGHTF.

This chain connects TRBV4-3 to TRBJ1-1; 7 positions match TRBD1. Per the germline V gene, CDR1 is LGHNA and CDR2 is YSLEER. The CDR3 runs to 17 residues. Unmatched junction bases numbered 12, after V lost 0 bases and J lost 5 bases. The CDR3 is CASSQDPLSGGGTEAFF. The CDR3 coding sequence is TGCGCCAGCAGCCAAGATCCCCTCTCAGGGGGGGGGACTGAAGCTTTCTTT.

The chain joins TRBV2 to TRBJ2-3, with D possibly being TRBD1 or TRBD2 (6 bases each). Trimming left V 3 bases short and J 1 base short, with 14 bases between. Germline values: CDR1 SNHLY, CDR2 FYNNEI. The CDR3 has 16 residues. The DNA for the CDR3 is TGTGCCAGCAGTGATAGGGGGAGGAGAGGCACAGATACGCAGTATTTT. Translated: CASSDRGRRGTDTQYF.

J is TRBJ1-6 and V is TRBV7-6; TRBD1 aligns across 7 bases. The CDR3 is made up of 16 amino acids. Germline V gene lookup returns CDR1 SGHVS and CDR2 FNYEAQ. The V segment lost 0 bases and the J segment 4 bases; nucleotides outside the gene matches: 3. Written as DNA, the CDR3 is TGTGCCAGCAGCTTAGCAGGGGGCAAATATAATTCACCCCTCCACTTT. Its translation is CASSLAGGKYNSPLHF.

The chain has TRBV4-3 and TRBJ2-7; 8 positions agree with TRBD1. CDR3 length equals 16 residues. After removal of 2 bases from V and 3 bases from J, the junction contained 9 bases not matched to a gene. Germline CDR1 reads LGHNA; CDR2 reads YSLEER. CDR3 nucleotides: TGCGCCAGCAGCCAAACCGCCCTGGACAGGGACTACGAGCAGTACTTC. It translates to CASSQTALDRDYEQYF.

This rearrangement joins TRBV27 to TRBJ2-2; TRBD2 matches 9 bases. The CDR3 is 17 amino acids. Germline V gene data show CDR1 as MNHEY and CDR2 as SMNVEV (reference sequence). J was trimmed by 6 bases and V by 4 bases; bases with no gene match: 12. The DNA for the CDR3 is TGTGCCAGCAGTTGGATAGCGGGAGCGGCAGCGGCCGGGGAGCTGTTTTTT. As protein: CASSWIAGAAAAGELFF.

In the case of this clone: The sample contains more than one DNA sequence encoding this CDR3. This sequence joins TRBV19 and TRBJ2-7; TRBD1 might be the D (5 bases). Per germline, CDR1 LNHDA and CDR2 SQIVND (reference sequence). V dropped 3 bases and J dropped 4 bases, with 10 bases sitting between them. The CDR3 is made up of 13 amino acids. The CDR3: CASSIGPGYEQYF. As DNA, the CDR3 is TGTGCCAGTAGTATTGGGCCAGGGTACGAGCAGTACTTC.

The V call is TRBV11-2, the J call TRBJ2-1; TRBD2 might be the D (6 bases). V was pared by 0 bases and J by 0 bases, with 12 bases between. This CDR3 contains 17 residues. Germline CDR1 SGHAT, CDR2 FQNNGV. In DNA, the CDR3 is TGTGCCAGCAGCTTAGACCTTGTGACTAGCTCCTACAATGAGCAGTTCTTC. It is translated as CASSLDLVTSSYNEQFF.

V and J are TRBV27 and TRBJ2-7; either TRBD1 or TRBD2 may supply D (5 bases each). Trimming removed 4 bases from V and 2 bases from J, with 18 bases in between. This CDR3 comprises 16 residues. Germline values: CDR1 MNHEY, CDR2 SMNVEV (reference sequence). Here the CDR3 reads CASSSSDGTVTYEQYF. The CDR3 DNA is TGTGCCAGCAGTTCCTCCGATGGGACGGTTACCTACGAGCAGTACTTC.

Remarks on this clone: This sample includes further DNA sequences coding for the same CDR3. The chain uses TRBV9 and TRBJ2-7, with D possibly matching TRBD1 (5 bases). This CDR3 spans 14 amino acids. Between the trimmed V and J ends, which lost 4 bases and 0 bases, there was a span of 11 bases. CDR1 is SGDLS and CDR2 is YYNGEE in the germline V gene. This CDR3 reads CASSPRQSSYEQYF. DNA for the CDR3: TGTGCCAGCAGCCCTCGACAGAGCTCCTACGAGCAGTACTTC.

This clone was recorded once. The chain is built from TRBV10-3 and TRBJ2-7; 9 nucleotides match TRBD1. The junction had 3 bases not matched to a gene; V was cut back by 2 bases and J by 4 bases. Germline values: CDR1 ENHRY, CDR2 SYGVKD. This CDR3 comprises 14 residues. The CDR3 sequence is CAISEGTGRYEQYF. Written as DNA, the CDR3 is TGTGCCATCAGTGAGGGGACAGGGCGGTACGAGCAGTACTTC.